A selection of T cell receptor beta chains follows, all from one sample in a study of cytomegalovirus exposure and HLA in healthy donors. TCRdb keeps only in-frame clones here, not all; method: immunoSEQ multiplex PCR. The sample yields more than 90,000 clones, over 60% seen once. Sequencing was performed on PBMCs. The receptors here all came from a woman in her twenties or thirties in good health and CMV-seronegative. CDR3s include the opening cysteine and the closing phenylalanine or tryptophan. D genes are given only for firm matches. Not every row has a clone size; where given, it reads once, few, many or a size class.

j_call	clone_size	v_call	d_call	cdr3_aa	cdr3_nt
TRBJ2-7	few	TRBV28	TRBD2	CASSLSSSGYEQYF	TGTGCCAGCAGTTTGTCCAGTAGCGGGTACGAGCAGTACTTC
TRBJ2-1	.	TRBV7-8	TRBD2	CASSSVTGGYNEQFF	TGTGCCAGCAGCTCAGTAACGGGAGGGTACAATGAGCAGTTCTTC
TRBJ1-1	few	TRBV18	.	CASRSNTGQPNTEAFF	TGTGCCAGCCGGTCGAACACGGGACAACCGAACACTGAAGCTTTCTTT
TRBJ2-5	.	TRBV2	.	CASSGTSQASETQYF	TGTGCCAGCAGCGGCACGTCACAGGCTTCGGAGACCCAGTACTTC
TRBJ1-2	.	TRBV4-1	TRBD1	CASSQEGQGYGYTF	TGCGCCAGCAGCCAGGAGGGACAGGGATATGGCTACACCTTC
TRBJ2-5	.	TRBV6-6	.	CASSYRYRDQETQYF	TGTGCCAGCAGTTACCGATACAGGGACCAAGAGACCCAGTACTTC
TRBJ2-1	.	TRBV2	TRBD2	CASSEGLAASKDEQFF	TGTGCCAGCAGTGAAGGGCTAGCGGCATCAAAGGATGAGCAGTTCTTC
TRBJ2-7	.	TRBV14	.	CASSEGTGTYEQYF	TGTGCCAGCAGCGAAGGAACAGGGACCTACGAGCAGTACTTC
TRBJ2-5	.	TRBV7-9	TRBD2	CASSKLAGGETQYF	TGTGCCAGCAGCAAATTAGCGGGAGGGGAGACCCAGTACTTC
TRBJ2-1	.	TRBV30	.	CAWKPTYNEQFF	TGTGCCTGGAAGCCTACCTACAATGAGCAGTTCTTC
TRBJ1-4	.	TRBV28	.	CASSPTGANNEKLFF	TGTGCCAGCAGCCCGACAGGAGCTAATAATGAAAAACTGTTTTTT
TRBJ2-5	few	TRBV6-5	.	CASRHSETQYF	TGTGCCAGCAGACACAGTGAGACCCAGTACTTC
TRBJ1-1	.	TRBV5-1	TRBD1	CASSLAGTGKSNTEAFF	TGCGCCAGCAGCTTGGCCGGGACAGGGAAATCGAACACTGAAGCTTTCTTT
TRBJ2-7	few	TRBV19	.	CASSYRVSYEQYF	TGTGCCAGTAGTTACAGGGTCAGCTACGAGCAGTACTTC
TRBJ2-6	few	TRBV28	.	CASSLSRATFRSGANVLTF	TGTGCCAGCAGTTTGAGCAGGGCTACTTTCCGCTCTGGGGCCAACGTCCTGACTTTC
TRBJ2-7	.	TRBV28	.	CASSPSSGSDEQYF	TGTGCCAGCAGTCCATCCTCGGGATCGGACGAGCAGTACTTC
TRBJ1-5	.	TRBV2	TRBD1	CASSGDRRNQPQHF	TGTGCCAGCAGTGGGGACAGGCGCAATCAGCCCCAGCATTTT
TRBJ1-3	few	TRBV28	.	CASSLEANTIYF	TGTGCCAGCAGTTTAGAGGCAAACACCATATATTTT
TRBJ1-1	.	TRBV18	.	CASSPRDGGHTEAFF	TGTGCCAGCTCACCCCGGGACGGGGGGCACACTGAAGCTTTCTTT
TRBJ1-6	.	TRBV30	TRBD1	CAWKAGGATYNSPLHF	TGTGCCTGGAAAGCAGGGGGCGCGACCTATAATTCACCCCTCCACTTT
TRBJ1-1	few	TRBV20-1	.	CSAGGRRAFF	TGCAGTGCTGGGGGCAGGAGAGCTTTCTTT
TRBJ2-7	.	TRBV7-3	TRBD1	CASSPGQGGEQYF	TGTGCCAGCAGCCCCGGACAGGGTGGCGAGCAGTACTTC
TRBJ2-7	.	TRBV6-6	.	CASSYSTDSAYEQYF	TGTGCCAGCAGTTACTCGACAGATTCCGCCTACGAGCAGTACTTC
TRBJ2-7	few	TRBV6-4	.	CASSPSGEGYEQYF	TGTGCCAGCAGCCCTTCGGGAGAGGGCTACGAGCAGTACTTC
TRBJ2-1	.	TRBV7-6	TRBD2	CASSETSGSYNEQFF	TGTGCCAGCAGCGAGACTAGCGGGAGTTACAATGAGCAGTTCTTC
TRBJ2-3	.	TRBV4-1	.	CASSQDGRGITDTQYF	TGCGCCAGCAGCCAAGATGGCAGGGGAATCACAGATACGCAGTATTTT
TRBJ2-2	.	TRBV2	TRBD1	CASTGVGNTGELFF	TGTGCCAGTACAGGGGTTGGGAACACCGGGGAGCTGTTTTTT
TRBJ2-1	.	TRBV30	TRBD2	CAWSGLAASLVQFF	TGTGCCTGGTCTGGACTAGCGGCCTCTTTGGTGCAGTTCTTC
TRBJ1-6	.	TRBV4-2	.	CASSQEGDASPLHF	TGTGCCAGCAGCCAGGAAGGAGACGCTTCACCCCTCCACTTT
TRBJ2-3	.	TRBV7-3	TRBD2	CASSSSGLARDTQYF	TGTGCCAGCAGCTCGTCGGGACTAGCGAGGGATACGCAGTATTTT
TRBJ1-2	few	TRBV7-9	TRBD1	CASSLSRDRGNYGYTF	TGTGCCAGCAGCTTATCCCGGGACAGGGGGAACTATGGCTACACCTTC
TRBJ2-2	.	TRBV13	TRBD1	CASSPRTGREANTGELFF	TGTGCCAGCAGCCCTCGGACAGGGAGAGAAGCGAACACCGGGGAGCTGTTTTTT
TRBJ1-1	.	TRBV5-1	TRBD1	CASSQQGSHTEAFF	TGCGCCAGCAGTCAACAGGGGAGTCACACTGAAGCTTTCTTT
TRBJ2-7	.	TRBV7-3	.	CASSLQGGRFDEQYF	TGTGCCAGCAGCTTGCAGGGGGGACGGTTCGACGAGCAGTACTTC
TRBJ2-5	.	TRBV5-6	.	CASSNIRETQYF	TGTGCCAGCAGTAACATCAGGGAGACCCAGTACTTC
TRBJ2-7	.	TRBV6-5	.	CASSGFSEQYF	TGTGCCAGCAGCGGGTTTAGCGAGCAGTACTTC
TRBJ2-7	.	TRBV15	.	CATCCDSNTYEQYF	TGTGCCACCTGTTGCGACAGTAACACCTACGAGCAGTACTTC
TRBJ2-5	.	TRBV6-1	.	CASSEWSSGRETQYF	TGTGCCAGCAGTGAATGGAGTAGCGGTAGGGAGACCCAGTACTTC
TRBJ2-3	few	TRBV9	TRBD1	CASSVTGVPTDTQYF	TGTGCCAGCAGCGTGACAGGGGTCCCCACAGATACGCAGTATTTT
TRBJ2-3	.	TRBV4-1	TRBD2	CASSQVGAGGGQYF	TGCGCCAGCAGCCAAGTAGGAGCGGGAGGGGGGCAGTATTTT
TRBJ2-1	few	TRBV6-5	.	CASSYATRNNEQFF	TGTGCCAGCAGTTACGCCACTAGGAACAATGAGCAGTTCTTC
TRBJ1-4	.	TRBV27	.	CASHTGVGQLNEKLFF	TGTGCCAGTCATACTGGGGTGGGGCAGTTGAATGAAAAACTGTTTTTT
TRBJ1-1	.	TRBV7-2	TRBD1	CASSFLGGTGYTEAFF	TGTGCCAGCAGCTTCCTAGGCGGGACAGGGTATACTGAAGCTTTCTTT
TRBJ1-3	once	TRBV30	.	CAWSVGFHSGNTIYF	TGTGCCTGGAGTGTCGGTTTCCATTCTGGAAACACCATATATTTT
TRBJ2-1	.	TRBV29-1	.	CSAGGAGSRNEQFF	TGCAGCGCTGGAGGGGCAGGGTCGCGCAATGAGCAGTTCTTC
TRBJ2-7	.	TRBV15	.	CATSRPRGLYEQYF	TGTGCCACCAGCAGGCCACGGGGTCTCTACGAGCAGTACTTC
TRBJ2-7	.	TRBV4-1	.	CASSQGTTETYEQYF	TGCGCCAGCAGCCAAGGGACTACCGAGACCTACGAGCAGTACTTC
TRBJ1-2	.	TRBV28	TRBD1	CASSFLTGSGYGYTF	TGTGCCAGCAGTTTCCTGACAGGGTCGGGGTATGGCTACACCTTC
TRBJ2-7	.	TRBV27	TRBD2	CASAAGVDYEQYF	TGTGCCAGCGCGGCGGGAGTGGACTACGAGCAGTACTTC
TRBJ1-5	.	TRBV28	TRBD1	CASSGTRDSYSNQPQHF	TGTGCCAGCAGTGGGACGCGGGACAGTTATAGCAATCAGCCCCAGCATTTT
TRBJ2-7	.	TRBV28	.	CATSRVATYEQYF	TGTGCCACCTCCCGAGTAGCGACCTACGAGCAGTACTTC
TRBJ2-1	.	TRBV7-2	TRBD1	CASSNTGGFYNEQFF	TGTGCCAGCAGCAATACAGGGGGCTTCTACAATGAGCAGTTCTTC
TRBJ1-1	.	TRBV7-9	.	CASSFGSENTEAFF	TGTGCCAGCAGCTTTGGCTCAGAGAACACTGAAGCTTTCTTT
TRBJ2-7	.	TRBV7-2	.	CASSGRVSSYEQYF	TGTGCCAGCAGCGGCAGGGTTAGCTCCTACGAGCAGTACTTC
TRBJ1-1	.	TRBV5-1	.	CASSLGGRTDLNTEAFF	TGCGCCAGCAGCTTGGGGGGACGGACAGACCTGAACACTGAAGCTTTCTTT
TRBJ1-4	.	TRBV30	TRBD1	CAWSVGQGIEKLFF	TGTGCCTGGAGTGTTGGACAGGGGATTGAAAAACTGTTTTTT
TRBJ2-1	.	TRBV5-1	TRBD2	CASSWSGSSYNEQFF	TGCGCCAGCAGCTGGAGCGGGAGCTCCTACAATGAGCAGTTCTTC
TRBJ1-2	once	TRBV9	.	CARTEAYGYTF	TGTGCCAGGACTGAGGCCTATGGCTACACCTTC